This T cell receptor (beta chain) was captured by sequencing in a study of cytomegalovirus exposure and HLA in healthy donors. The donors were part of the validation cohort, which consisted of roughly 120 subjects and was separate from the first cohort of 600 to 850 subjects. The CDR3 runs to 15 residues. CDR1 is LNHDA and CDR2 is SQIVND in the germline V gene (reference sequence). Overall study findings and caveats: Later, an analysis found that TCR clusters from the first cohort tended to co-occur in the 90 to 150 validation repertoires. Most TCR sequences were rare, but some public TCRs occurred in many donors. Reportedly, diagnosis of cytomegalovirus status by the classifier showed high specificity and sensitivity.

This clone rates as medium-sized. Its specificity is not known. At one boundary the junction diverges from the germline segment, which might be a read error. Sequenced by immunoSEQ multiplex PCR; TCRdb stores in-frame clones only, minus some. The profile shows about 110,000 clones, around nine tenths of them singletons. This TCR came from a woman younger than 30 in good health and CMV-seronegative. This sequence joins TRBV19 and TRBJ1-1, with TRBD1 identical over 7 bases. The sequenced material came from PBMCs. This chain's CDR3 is CASGMEGGMNTEAFF. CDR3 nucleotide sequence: TGTGCCAGTGGTATGGAAGGGGGCATGAACACTGAAGCTTTCTTT.